The 24 T cell receptor beta chains listed next were all sequenced from one sample in a study of blood T cell repertoires in COVID-19. TCRdb's table, derived via immunoSEQ multiplex PCR, lists solely in-frame clones and lacks some. The data hold 200,000 to 250,000 clones, with 80% to 85% observed a single time. The sequencing input was peripheral blood. These receptors came from a woman between 55 and 75 years old with acute or convalescent COVID-19.

This chain links TRBV6-1 with TRBJ1-6; D is uncertain. The CDR3 covers 14 residues. V was cut by 5 bases and J by 6 bases, with 11 bases left in between. The germline gives CDR1 MNHNS, CDR2 SASEGT. Here the CDR3 DNA reads TGTGCCAGCAGTTCCCAGGAGGGTAATTCACCCCTCCACTTT. Protein sequence: CASSSQEGNSPLHF.

This clone has more than one count but fewer than ten. The CDR3 nucleotides are TGCAGCGTTGAAAGGGGTGGGGGGAGAGCTTTCTTT. Translation: CSVERGGGRAFF. V and J are TRBV29-1 and TRBJ1-1, with TRBD1 as a possible D gene (5 bases). This CDR3 comprises 12 residues. Trimming shortened V by 2 bases and J by 10 bases, and 14 bases separated the two germline ends. Germline-derived CDR1 and CDR2 are SQVTM and ANQGSEA. Based on the CDR3 plus reference TRBV29-1 and TRBJ1-1, the full variable domain is SAVISQKPSRDICQRGTSLTIQCQVDSQVTMMFWYRQQPGQSLTLIATANQGSEATYESGFVIDKFPISRPNLTFSTLTVSNMSPEDSSIYLCSVERGGGRAFFGQGTRLTVV.

This clone occurred once. The V call is TRBV19, the J call TRBJ1-4; D ambiguous. This CDR3 comprises 15 residues. The V gene's germline CDR1 is LNHDA and CDR2 SQIVND (reference sequence). With 5 bases removed from V and 2 bases from J, the gap between germline ends came to 12 bases. The CDR3 protein is CASSSAGRTNEKLFF. CDR3 bases: TGTGCCAGTAGTTCGGCAGGCCGTACTAATGAAAAACTGTTTTTT. The full variable domain, its missing parts supplied by reference TRBV19 and TRBJ1-4, is DGGITQSPKYLFRKEGQNVTLSCEQNLNHDAMYWYRQDPGQGLRLIYYSQIVNDFQKGDIAEGYSVSREKKESFPLTVTSAQKNPTAFYLCASSSAGRTNEKLFFGSGTQLSVL.

The rearrangement links TRBV6-4 to TRBJ1-2, with a possible D match to TRBD1 (6 bases). The germline V and J ends were trimmed by 0 bases and 11 bases, with 22 bases remaining between them. The V gene's germline CDR1 is MRHNA and CDR2 SNTAGT. The CDR3 consists of 16 residues. The CDR3 is CASSDSGRGQKPRYTF. The CDR3 DNA is TGTGCCAGCAGTGACTCTGGGCGCGGACAGAAACCGAGGTACACCTTC.

The rearrangement uses TRBV5-5 and TRBJ1-1, with D uncertain. Looked up from germline, CDR1 is SGHKS and CDR2 is YYEKEE (reference sequence). This CDR3 has 15 residues. Trimming shortened V by 0 bases and J by 2 bases, and 11 bases separated the two germline ends. CDR3 in DNA: TGTGCCAGCAGCTTGGCAGGTGCGGGTAACACTGAAGCTTTCTTT. This sequence encodes CASSLAGAGNTEAFF.

This chain joins TRBV15 and TRBJ1-6; a possible D gene is TRBD1 (5 bases). CDR1 and CDR2 (germline): LNHNV, YYDKDF (reference sequence). This CDR3 spans 13 amino acids. Trimming left V 9 bases short and J 6 bases short, with 12 bases between. CDR3 in amino acids: CATRDFVNSPLHF. CDR3 bases: TGTGCCACAAGGGACTTCGTTAATTCACCCCTCCACTTT.

This chain connects TRBV7-9 to TRBJ1-2; TRBD1 aligns across 12 bases. The CDR3 has 17 amino acids. The germline V gene has CDR1 SEHNR and CDR2 FQNEAQ (reference sequence). Trimming cost V 5 bases and J 4 bases; bases outside gene matches: 11. CDR3 DNA: TGTGCCAGCAGCCGAGGGACAGGGGGCGCTTTGGTCTATGGCTACACCTTC. This encodes CASSRGTGGALVYGYTF.

V and J are TRBV5-6 and TRBJ1-2, with D perhaps matching TRBD1 (6 bases). This CDR3 region has 15 residues. Germline V CDR1 and CDR2: SGHDT, YYEEEE. The V end lost 4 bases, the J end lost 0 bases, and 13 bases lay between the germline ends. DNA of the CDR3: TGTGCCAGCAGCATTATGGACAGAACTAACTATGGCTACACCTTC. Residues: CASSIMDRTNYGYTF.

V is TRBV13 and J is TRBJ1-2; D is unclear. This CDR3 region has 15 residues. The germline gives CDR1 PRHDT, CDR2 FYEKMQ (reference sequence). V gave up 1 base and J gave up 8 bases, with 17 bases separating them. CDR3 coding DNA: TGTGCCAGCAGCTTAGAGCGTGACCCACGGAACGGCTACACCTTC. Translating gives CASSLERDPRNGYTF.

The chain carries TRBV28 and TRBJ1-6; 8 bases are shared with TRBD1. V lost 5 bases to trimming and J lost 8 bases; unmatched junction nucleotides: 14. This CDR3 comprises 17 residues. Germline CDR1 reads MDHEN; CDR2 reads SYDVKM. The CDR3 DNA reads TGTGCCAGCAGTCTAATTCCGCAGGGGGCGTTTGATTCACCCCTCCACTTT. This sequence encodes CASSLIPQGAFDSPLHF.

This sequence joins TRBV2 and TRBJ2-7, with D possibly TRBD2 on 6 matching bases. Per the germline V gene, CDR1 is SNHLY and CDR2 is FYNNEI. CDR3 size: 12 residues. Trimming cost V 6 bases and J 9 bases, with 15 bases left between them. The CDR3 coding sequence is TGTGCCAGCAGGATGGACGGGGGTAGGCAGTACTTC. The encoded protein is CASRMDGGRQYF.

The chain is built from TRBV6-1 and TRBJ1-5; D remains unclear. The CDR3 is 15 amino acids. The germline V gene encodes CDR1 MNHNS and CDR2 SASEGT. Trimming left V 2 bases short and J 4 bases short, with 12 bases between. The CDR3 reads CASSEYRQQNQPQHF. DNA for the CDR3: TGTGCCAGCAGTGAATATAGGCAACAGAATCAGCCCCAGCATTTT.

This clone has a handful of counts. The genes are TRBV5-6 and TRBJ1-4; TRBD1 matches at 10 bases. The ends lost 7 bases at V and 3 bases at J; junction bases unmatched: 6. The CDR3 sequence is 15 residues long. CDR1 SGHDT and CDR2 YYEEEE come from the germline V gene. This CDR3 is CASGRQGAANEKLFF. CDR3 sequence (DNA): TGTGCCAGCGGACGACAGGGGGCCGCTAATGAAAAACTGTTTTTT.

This clone occurred many times. The chain employs TRBV6-1 and TRBJ2-1; D might be TRBD1 (5 bases). The V end was cut by 2 bases, the J end by 10 bases, with 9 bases between. Germline CDR1 MNHNS, CDR2 SASEGT. The CDR3 consists of 12 residues. The CDR3 bases are TGTGCCAGCAGTGAATGGACAACGGAGCAGTTCTTC. Amino acids: CASSEWTTEQFF.

The gene calls are TRBV19 and TRBJ2-1; D possibly corresponds to TRBD2 (6 bases). The CDR3 runs to 13 residues. V shed 1 base and J shed 12 bases, with 13 bases lying between them. Germline CDR1 is LNHDA and CDR2 is SQIVND (reference sequence). The CDR3 bases are TGTGCCAGTAGTATAGGGGTTAGCGGATGGCAGTTCTTC. Its protein is CASSIGVSGWQFF.

The chain carries TRBV7-2 and TRBJ1-6; 8 bases match TRBD1. V dropped 1 base and J dropped 3; count of bases not matched to a gene: 5. The germline V gene encodes CDR1 SGHTA and CDR2 FQGNSA. The CDR3 loop spans 17 amino acids. The CDR3 protein is CASSLGRGRRYNSPLHF. The CDR3 DNA is TGTGCCAGCAGCTTAGGCAGGGGGCGCCGCTATAATTCACCCCTCCACTTT.

The J gene is TRBJ1-4, the V gene TRBV19; D gene unclear. V lost 6 bases and J lost 6, with 17 bases in between. The CDR3 runs 15 residues. From germline, CDR1 is LNHDA and CDR2 SQIVND (reference sequence). The CDR3 sequence is CASSDPGLGDEKLFF. In nucleotides, the CDR3 is TGTGCCAGTAGCGATCCGGGCCTCGGGGATGAAAAACTGTTTTTT.

J is TRBJ2-1 and V is TRBV3-1 (or the pseudogene TRBV3-2); D call uncertain. V lost 4 bases and J lost 9, with 10 bases in between. Germline values: CDR1 LGHDT, CDR2 YNNKEL (reference sequence). CDR3 length: 12 residues. This CDR3 reads CASSRLRGEQFF. CDR3 bases: TGTGCCAGCAGCCGTCTTCGAGGTGAGCAGTTCTTC.

This clone has just a few counts. This chain links TRBV4-2 with TRBJ1-1, with unresolved D. CDR3 length: 16 amino acids. Trimming removed 0 bases at V and 0 bases at J, with 11 bases between. Germline values: CDR1 LGHNA, CDR2 YNFKEQ. The CDR3 DNA is TGTGCCAGCAGCCAAGATCCGCTAGCCATGAACACTGAAGCTTTCTTT. Protein sequence: CASSQDPLAMNTEAFF.

The chain combines TRBV9 with TRBJ2-2; TRBD1 matches 11 bases. In germline, CDR1 is SGDLS, CDR2 YYNGEE. The V segment lost 4 bases and the J segment 4 bases; nucleotides outside the gene matches: 6. The CDR3 consists of 16 residues. The CDR3 bases are TGTGCCAGCAGCCCACGGGACAGGGGGTCCACCGGGGAGCTGTTTTTT. Protein sequence: CASSPRDRGSTGELFF.

The chain recombines TRBV27 with TRBJ1-6, with 7 bases matching TRBD1. The length of the CDR3 is 16 residues. V shed 3 bases and J 8 bases; nucleotides not matched to a gene: 10. From germline, CDR1 is MNHEY and CDR2 SMNVEV (reference sequence). The DNA for the CDR3 is TGTGCCAGCAGTTTGTATCCGACAGGGCTTTATTCACCCCTCCACTTT. It translates to CASSLYPTGLYSPLHF.

The chain couples TRBV30 to TRBJ1-4; 7 bases line up with TRBD1. The CDR3 loop spans 14 amino acids. Germline V gene sequence: CDR1 GTSNPN, CDR2 SVGIG (reference sequence). V dropped 2 bases and J dropped 3; count of bases not matched to a gene: 3. CDR3 amino acids: CAWSSGQPNEKLFF. CDR3 bases: TGTGCCTGGAGTTCGGGACAGCCTAATGAAAAACTGTTTTTT.

The chain couples TRBV19 to TRBJ1-2; no reliable D call. Germline CDR1 is LNHDA and CDR2 is SQIVND (reference sequence). V was clipped by 3 bases and J by 4 bases, with 15 bases between them. The CDR3 runs 15 residues. In nucleotides, the CDR3 is TGTGCCAGTAGTATGGCAGGACCGACTATCTATGGCTACACCTTC. Its protein is CASSMAGPTIYGYTF.

The chain employs TRBV5-1 and TRBJ1-1; D remains unclear. Looked up from germline, CDR1 is SGHRS and CDR2 is YFSETQ. This CDR3 is 15 amino acids long. Trimming left V 0 bases short and J 1 base short, with 10 bases between. The CDR3 DNA sequence: TGCGCCAGCAGCTTGGACCTGAGCCAGAACACTGAAGCTTTCTTT. This gives the protein CASSLDLSQNTEAFF.